These 15 T cell receptor beta chains came from one sample sequenced in a study of blood T cell repertoires in COVID-19. Sequencing used immunoSEQ multiplex PCR; TCRdb keeps in-frame clones, though not all of them. The table lists fewer than 200,000 clones, more than 75% of them singletons. Sequenced: peripheral blood. The receptors shown here come from a woman aged 65 to 85 with COVID-19, enrolled during active disease.

The chain links TRBV2 to TRBJ2-2, with 10 bases matching TRBD2. Germline V gene sequence: CDR1 SNHLY, CDR2 FYNNEI. V shed 5 bases, J shed 1 base, and the junction held 7 bases outside the gene matches. CDR3 length equals 17 residues. The CDR3 is CASSLKTSGVNTGELFF. The CDR3 DNA is TGTGCCAGCAGTCTGAAAACTAGCGGGGTGAACACCGGGGAGCTGTTTTTT. The variable domain in full, with the rest retrieved from reference TRBV2 and TRBJ2-2, is EPEVTQTPSHQVTQMGQEVILRCVPISNHLYFYWYRQILGQKVEFLVSFYNNEISEKSEIFDDQFSVERPDGSNFTLKIRSTKLEDSAMYFCASSLKTSGVNTGELFFGEGSRLTVL.

This sequence joins TRBV7-9 and TRBJ2-1; 7 nucleotides align to TRBD2. V was clipped by 0 bases and J by 2 bases; unmatched bases: 4. The CDR3 covers 16 residues. In germline, CDR1 is SEHNR, CDR2 FQNEAQ (reference sequence). The DNA for the CDR3 is TGTGCCAGCAGCTTAGCGCTAGCGGAGACCTACAATGAGCAGTTCTTC. Amino acids: CASSLALAETYNEQFF.

The rearrangement links TRBV15 to TRBJ1-5; D unresolved. This CDR3 region has 16 residues. The V gene lost 8 bases and the J gene lost 6 bases, with 23 bases spanning the gap. The germline gives CDR1 LNHNV, CDR2 YYDKDF (reference sequence). CDR3 nucleotides: TGTGCCACCTCCGGATTGCGGGCCCGGGCAGGTCAGCCCCAGCATTTT. Protein: CATSGLRARAGQPQHF.

V usage is TRBV6-5 and J usage is TRBJ1-2; no clear D gene. The CDR3 loop spans 12 amino acids. Per germline, CDR1 MNHEY and CDR2 SVGAGI. The V end was cut by 6 bases, the J end by 6 bases, with 11 bases between. The CDR3 loop is CASSPVQDGYTF. Written as DNA, the CDR3 is TGTGCCAGCAGCCCGGTGCAAGATGGCTACACCTTC.

The chain uses TRBV7-2 and TRBJ2-1; 8 bases fit TRBD1. V lost 5 bases and J lost 5; bases outside the gene matches: 5. The CDR3 runs 14 residues. CDR1 is SGHTA, CDR2 FQGNSA, per germline. The CDR3 nucleotides are TGTGCCAGCAGCACGACAGGGGTAAACAATGAGCAGTTCTTC. Its translation is CASSTTGVNNEQFF. The full variable domain, rest sourced from reference TRBV7-2 and TRBJ2-1, is GAGVSQSPSNKVTEKGKDVELRCDPISGHTALYWYRQSLGQGLEFLIYFQGNSAPDKSGLPSDRFSAERTGGSVSTLTIQRTQQEDSAVYLCASSTTGVNNEQFFGPGTRLTVL.

This rearrangement joins TRBV30 to TRBJ1-3; the D is unclear. V shed 4 bases and J shed 3 bases, with 10 bases lying between them. The CDR3 extends over 13 amino acids. CDR1 is GTSNPN, CDR2 SVGIG, per germline (reference sequence). Here the CDR3 DNA reads TGTGCCTGGATCGTCGGTTTTGGAAACACCATATATTTT. Amino acid sequence: CAWIVGFGNTIYF.

This chain joins TRBV2 and TRBJ1-4, with 8 bases matching TRBD1. This CDR3 region has 14 residues. CDR1 is SNHLY, CDR2 FYNNEI, per germline. Trimming cost V 5 bases and J 5 bases; bases outside gene matches: 4. CDR3 DNA: TGTGCCAGCAGTCTTGACAGGGGAAATGAAAAACTGTTTTTT. It is translated as CASSLDRGNEKLFF. Together with reference TRBV2 and TRBJ1-4, the CDR3 gives the full variable domain: EPEVTQTPSHQVTQMGQEVILRCVPISNHLYFYWYRQILGQKVEFLVSFYNNEISEKSEIFDDQFSVERPDGSNFTLKIRSTKLEDSAMYFCASSLDRGNEKLFFGSGTQLSVL.

The V and J genes are TRBV12-5 and TRBJ1-1, with D perhaps matching TRBD1 (5 bases). The CDR3 is 17 residues long. The V gene lost 0 bases and the J gene lost 3 bases, with 17 bases spanning the gap. Germline V lookup: CDR1 LGHNT, CDR2 FRNRAP. The CDR3 DNA is TGTGCTAGTGGTTTGGTAGTTTCCCCAGGGCTGGACACTGAAGCTTTCTTT. Its protein is CASGLVVSPGLDTEAFF.

The V call is TRBV29-1, the J call TRBJ2-5, with a weak D call TRBD2 (6 bases). The CDR3 is made up of 11 amino acids. The V gene lost 3 bases and the J gene lost 5 bases, with 7 bases spanning the gap. The germline V gene encodes CDR1 SQVTM and CDR2 ANQGSEA. Here the CDR3 DNA reads TGCAGCGTTGAGGCGGGGGAGACCCAGTACTTC. Its translation: CSVEAGETQYF.

The chain joins TRBV28 to TRBJ1-4; D is possibly TRBD1 (5 bases). The ends were cut back, 2 bases at V and 5 bases at J, with 12 bases in the middle. CDR1 and CDR2 from the germline V gene are MDHEN and SYDVKM. The CDR3 is 15 amino acids. This chain's CDR3 is CASSLPKAGNEKLFF. CDR3 nucleotide sequence: TGTGCCAGCAGTTTACCGAAGGCAGGGAATGAAAAACTGTTTTTT.

This chain uses TRBV7-2 with TRBJ2-3; 8 bases match TRBD2. The CDR3 loop spans 15 amino acids. The junction had 5 bases not matched to a gene; V was cut back by 2 bases and J by 4 bases. CDR1 is SGHTA, CDR2 FQGNSA, per germline. The CDR3 DNA is TGTGCCAGCAGCTTACTAGGACTAGCTGCAGATACGCAGTATTTT. It encodes CASSLLGLAADTQYF.

The chain uses TRBV5-1 and TRBJ2-2, with TRBD1 as a possible D gene (5 bases). CDR1 is SGHRS, CDR2 YFSETQ, per germline. This CDR3 has 14 amino acids. The V end lost 1 base, the J end lost 1 base, and 5 bases lay between the germline ends. The CDR3 DNA sequence: TGCGCCAGCAGCTTGCAGGGGAACACCGGGGAGCTGTTTTTT. Translated, it gives CASSLQGNTGELFF.

This chain joins TRBV28 and TRBJ1-2, with 8 bases lining up with TRBD1. Germline V gene lookup returns CDR1 MDHEN and CDR2 SYDVKM. The CDR3 extends over 19 amino acids. The ends lost 4 bases at V and 5 bases at J; junction bases unmatched: 21. The CDR3 region is CASSSTAGTGLNEGYGYTF. The CDR3 DNA reads as TGTGCCAGCAGTTCAACCGCCGGGACAGGACTGAATGAAGGGTATGGCTACACCTTC.

The J gene is TRBJ2-3, the V gene TRBV7-3; 11 bases map to TRBD1. Trimming removed 3 bases from V and 2 bases from J; junction bases left unmatched: 7. From germline, CDR1 is SGHTA and CDR2 FQGTGA. This CDR3 has 17 amino acids. The CDR3 DNA reads as TGTGCCAGCAGCTTGGGGACAGGGGGACTCAACACAGATACGCAGTATTTT. Residues: CASSLGTGGLNTDTQYF.

CDR3 sequence reads: CAGTGTGGRNEQFF. Here the CDR3 DNA reads TGTGCCGGAACCGGGACAGGGGGTCGAAATGAGCAGTTCTTC. The genes are TRBV6-5 and TRBJ2-1; 11 bases agree with TRBD1. In germline, CDR1 is MNHEY, CDR2 SVGAGI. V was pared by 11 bases and J by 7 bases, with 10 bases of the junction left unmatched. The CDR3 extends over 14 amino acids.